A selection of T cell receptor beta chains follows, all from one sample in a study of blood T cell repertoires in COVID-19. Profiling relied on immunoSEQ multiplex PCR, and the TCRdb table lists in-frame clones only, not all of them. The table lists 150,000 to 250,000 clones, around 95% of them singletons. The sample consisted of peripheral blood. The receptor set was obtained from a man aged 25-45 years with COVID-19, enrolled during active disease. The CDR3 runs from the conserved cysteine through the conserved F or W. Each record gives: clone size, J gene, V gene, D gene, CDR3 protein, CDR3 DNA. The D gene is left open where the match is weak. The size entry is marked missing in some rows and otherwise reads once, few, many or a size class.

.,TRBJ1-1,TRBV18,.,CASSPVVSGKDEAFF,TGTGCCAGCTCACCAGTGGTTTCAGGGAAGGATGAAGCTTTCTTT
.,TRBJ2-5,TRBV9,.,CASSDRDRSQETQYF,TGTGCCAGCAGCGATCGAGACAGAAGCCAAGAGACCCAGTACTTC
.,TRBJ1-3,TRBV7-2,TRBD1,CASSLETGGMRGNTIYF,TGTGCCAGCAGCTTAGAGACAGGGGGAATGAGGGGAAACACCATATATTTT
once,TRBJ2-5,TRBV4-1,.,CASSRSASQQETQYF,TGCGCCAGCAGCCGTTCTGCTTCCCAGCAAGAGACCCAGTACTTC
.,TRBJ2-1,TRBV13,TRBD1,CASSLLTGLYNEQFF,TGTGCCAGCAGCTTGTTGACAGGGCTCTACAATGAGCAGTTCTTC
.,TRBJ1-2,TRBV5-1,TRBD1,CASGNRDREGVYGYTF,TGCGCCAGCGGCAACCGGGACAGAGAGGGAGTCTATGGCTACACCTTC
.,TRBJ1-3,TRBV9,.,CASSVRGSGNTIYF,TGTGCCAGCAGCGTACGGGGATCTGGAAACACCATATATTTT
once,TRBJ2-1,TRBV6-5,.,CASSLTGFGNNEQFF,TGTGCCAGCAGTCTTACAGGGTTCGGAAACAATGAGCAGTTCTTC
once,TRBJ2-2,TRBV5-1,TRBD1,CASSFPGQGDTGELFF,TGCGCCAGCAGCTTTCCGGGACAGGGGGACACCGGGGAGCTGTTTTTT
.,TRBJ1-5,TRBV5-1,TRBD1,CASSYGRGGEEPQHF,TGCGCCAGCAGCTATGGGCGAGGGGGCGAGGAGCCCCAGCATTTT
few,TRBJ1-3,TRBV25-1,.,CASEPTGSGHTIYF,TGTGCCAGCGAACCTACAGGATCCGGGCACACCATATATTTT
.,TRBJ1-4,TRBV19,TRBD1,CASAQGAFEKLFF,TGTGCCTCTGCCCAGGGGGCGTTTGAAAAACTGTTTTTT
.,TRBJ2-3,TRBV5-4,.,CASSLDGTTDTQYF,TGTGCCAGCAGCTTGGACGGGACAACAGATACGCAGTATTTT
.,TRBJ2-7,TRBV4-2,TRBD2,CASSHTYFSGGPQYEQYF,TGTGCCAGCAGCCACACCTACTTTAGCGGGGGGCCCCAATACGAGCAGTACTTC
.,TRBJ2-7,TRBV5-1,TRBD2,CASCLTSGSYEQYF,TGCGCCAGCTGTCTGACTAGCGGATCATACGAGCAGTACTTC
.,TRBJ2-3,TRBV2,TRBD2,CACRNRRGGPDTQYF,TGTGCCTGCAGAAATAGGCGGGGGGGCCCAGATACGCAGTATTTT
.,TRBJ2-5,TRBV4-2,.,CASSQGVAAEETQYF,TGTGCCAGCAGCCAAGGAGTAGCGGCGGAAGAGACCCAGTACTTC
once,TRBJ1-5,TRBV3-1/TRBV3-2,.,CASSPKAGWNQPQHF,TGTGCCAGCAGCCCCAAAGCGGGTTGGAATCAGCCCCAGCATTTT
.,TRBJ2-5,TRBV25-1,.,CASTPGGAKETQYF,TGTGCCAGCACCCCTGGAGGGGCCAAAGAGACCCAGTACTTC
.,TRBJ1-4,TRBV5-4,.,CASSLEGENEKLFF,TGTGCCAGCAGCTTGGAAGGGGAAAATGAAAAACTGTTTTTT
.,TRBJ1-2,TRBV19,.,CASSMAGLNYGYTF,TGTGCCAGTAGTATGGCAGGGCTAAACTATGGCTACACCTTC
.,TRBJ2-3,TRBV9,TRBD1,CAIPPDRDEPHTDTQYF,TGTGCCATACCCCCGGACAGGGATGAACCACACACAGATACGCAGTATTTT
.,TRBJ1-5,TRBV7-9,.,CASSLEFAGYSNQPQHF,TGTGCCAGCAGCTTAGAATTCGCGGGATATAGCAATCAGCCCCAGCATTTT
.,TRBJ2-2,TRBV29-1,.,CSVVAAGELFF,TGCAGCGTTGTGGCTGCCGGGGAGCTGTTTTTT
.,TRBJ1-1,TRBV5-1,.,CASSIDSYTEAFF,TGCGCCAGCAGCATAGACAGCTACACTGAAGCTTTCTTT
.,TRBJ1-1,TRBV18,.,CASSWEGRDTEAFF,TGTGCCAGCTCCTGGGAGGGTAGGGACACTGAAGCTTTCTTT
.,TRBJ2-2,TRBV11-2,.,CASSSPPSRGGTGELFF,TGTGCCAGCAGCTCCCCCCCTAGCCGGGGTGGGACCGGGGAGCTGTTTTTT
.,TRBJ1-5,TRBV19,TRBD1,CASSTQGQVNQPQHF,TGTGCCAGTAGTACTCAAGGACAGGTTAATCAGCCCCAGCATTTT
.,TRBJ2-5,TRBV4-1,TRBD2,CASSQVGLVAQYF,TGCGCCAGCAGCCAAGTAGGACTAGTCGCCCAGTACTTC
.,TRBJ2-5,TRBV9,TRBD2,CASSLPGLDMETQYF,TGTGCCAGCAGCCTACCGGGACTAGATATGGAGACCCAGTACTTC
.,TRBJ2-3,TRBV19,TRBD1,CASIGQGTDTQYF,TGTGCCAGTATCGGACAGGGCACAGATACGCAGTATTTT
.,TRBJ1-5,TRBV2,TRBD1,CASRPTGTGGQPQHF,TGTGCCAGCAGACCAACCGGGACAGGGGGTCAGCCCCAGCATTTT
.,TRBJ2-7,TRBV5-4,.,CASRGQGVNEQYF,TGTGCCAGCAGAGGTCAGGGTGTAAACGAGCAGTACTTC
.,TRBJ2-7,TRBV7-9,.,CASSSAVGGTTYEQYF,TGTGCCAGCAGCTCCGCTGTGGGGGGGACAACCTACGAGCAGTACTTC
once,TRBJ1-2,TRBV19,.,CASSGTAGYGYTF,TGTGCCAGTAGTGGCACGGCGGGGTATGGCTACACCTTC
.,TRBJ2-7,TRBV18,TRBD1,CASSTGQGPHEQYF,TGTGCCAGCTCAACGGGACAGGGCCCCCACGAGCAGTACTTC
once,TRBJ1-2,TRBV30,.,CAWTRGLNYGYTF,TGTGCCTGGACTCGCGGATTGAACTATGGCTACACCTTC
.,TRBJ1-6,TRBV7-9,.,CASSFGESDSPLHF,TGTGCCAGCAGCTTCGGAGAGTCAGATTCACCCCTCCACTTT
.,TRBJ2-1,TRBV6-5,TRBD1,CASRGQGVNEQFF,TGTGCCAGCAGGGGACAGGGGGTTAATGAGCAGTTCTTC
.,TRBJ2-1,TRBV5-6,TRBD2,CASRLAGGLFYEQFF,TGTGCCAGCAGGTTAGCGGGGGGGCTTTTCTATGAGCAGTTCTTC
once,TRBJ2-3,TRBV7-2,TRBD2,CASSSGLALDTQYF,TGTGCCAGCAGCTCGGGACTAGCATTAGATACGCAGTATTTT
.,TRBJ1-4,TRBV30,.,CAWRTGLLGKLFF,TGTGCCTGGAGGACGGGACTCCTGGGAAAACTGTTTTTT
few,TRBJ2-3,TRBV10-1,.,CASSYSTDTQYF,TGCGCCAGCAGTTATAGCACAGATACGCAGTATTTT